A selection of T cell receptor beta chains follows, all from one sample in a study of Ad26.COV2.S vaccination and SARS-CoV-2 variants. Assay: immunoSEQ multiplex PCR; the TCRdb copy retains only in-frame clones and omits some. The table has roughly 420,000 clones, roughly 90% seen once. Material: peripheral blood, obtained in a trial of Ad26.COV2.S vaccine versus placebo. The receptor set was obtained from a person between 18 and 60 years old who received the Ad26.COV2.S COVID-19 vaccine or a placebo. CDR3s include the opening cysteine and the closing phenylalanine or tryptophan. D genes are given only for firm matches. Clone size appears in some rows only: once, few, many, or a class for an expanded clone.

>TRBV7-7|TRBJ2-3|TRBD2|NA
TGTGCCAGCAGCGCCCGACTAGCGGGGGAGGCAGATACGCAGTATTTT
CASSARLAGEADTQYF
>TRBV29-1|TRBJ2-7|TRBD1|NA
TGCAGCGTCGTACAGGGGCCCTACGAGCAGTACTTC
CSVVQGPYEQYF
>TRBV3-1/TRBV3-2|TRBJ2-5|NA|NA
TGTGCCAGCAGCCAAGGGCTAGGTGGGTCCGAGACCCAGTACTTC
CASSQGLGGSETQYF
>TRBV11-3|TRBJ2-1|NA|NA
TGTGCCAGCAGCTTAGATAACTATCCAGAGCAGTTCTTC
CASSLDNYPEQFF
>TRBV5-1|TRBJ2-7|TRBD1|NA
TGCGCCAGCAGCACGGACAGGGATCGCGAGCAGTACTTC
CASSTDRDREQYF
>TRBV4-2|TRBJ2-1|NA|NA
TGTGCCAGCAGCCAAAAACCAGTTGACGGGTACAATGAGCAGTTCTTC
CASSQKPVDGYNEQFF
>TRBV2|TRBJ1-1|NA|NA
TGTGCCAGCAGTGAAGATGACAGACGGAACACTGAAGCTTTCTTT
CASSEDDRRNTEAFF
>TRBV9|TRBJ2-3|NA|NA
TGTGCCAGCAGCCCCAGGGCAGGTCGCACAGATACGCAGTATTTT
CASSPRAGRTDTQYF
>TRBV7-2|TRBJ1-3|NA|few
TGTGCCAGCAGCTTCAGCCCCTCCGCCGGAAACACCATATATTTT
CASSFSPSAGNTIYF
>TRBV4-1|TRBJ1-1|TRBD1|NA
TGCGCCAGCAGCCAGGGGGACAGCAACACTGAAGCTTTCTTT
CASSQGDSNTEAFF
>TRBV3-1/TRBV3-2|TRBJ2-4|TRBD1|once
TGTGCCAGCAGCCAAGATTGGGACAGGGAACTGTACTTC
CASSQDWDRELYF
>TRBV29-1|TRBJ1-1|NA|NA
TGCAGCGTTGAATCGGAGGGCTGGGGAGCTTTCTTT
CSVESEGWGAFF
>TRBV29-1|TRBJ2-7|NA|NA
TGCAGCGTTGAAGTTGGAGTAGCGCTGTACTTC
CSVEVGVALYF
>TRBV7-3|TRBJ2-2|NA|NA
TGTGCCAGCAGCGCCCTGGGCACCGGGGAGCTGTTTTTT
CASSALGTGELFF
>TRBV30|TRBJ1-5|NA|NA
TGTGCCTGGGGGCAGGGGAGTCAGCCCCAGCATTTT
CAWGQGSQPQHF
>TRBV5-6|TRBJ1-6|NA|NA
TGTGCCAGCAGCTTGGATGACTATAATTCACCCCTCCACTTT
CASSLDDYNSPLHF
>TRBV28|TRBJ1-3|TRBD1|NA
TGTGCCAGCAGTTTAAGTACAAGGACAGGGGGACCGAAAGGAAACACCATATATTTT
CASSLSTRTGGPKGNTIYF
>TRBV7-6|TRBJ1-3|NA|NA
TGTGCCAGCAGCTTAGGTTCGGGTCTTGGAAACACCATATATTTT
CASSLGSGLGNTIYF
>TRBV15|TRBJ2-1|TRBD2|NA
TGTGCCACCAGCGTGGGATTAGCGGGGGGGCCTTACAATGAGCAGTTCTTC
CATSVGLAGGPYNEQFF
>TRBV3-1/TRBV3-2|TRBJ2-7|TRBD2|once
TGTGCCAGCAGCCCCGGGGGGACCTACGAGCAGTACTTC
CASSPGGTYEQYF
>TRBV4-1|TRBJ2-7|NA|NA
TGCGCCAGCAGCCAACCACAACAGGGAACCTACGAGCAGTACTTC
CASSQPQQGTYEQYF
>TRBV2|TRBJ2-5|TRBD2|NA
TGTGCCACCAGAGAAGGAGCGGGGGCAGAGACCCAGTACTTC
CATREGAGAETQYF
>TRBV7-3|TRBJ2-1|NA|NA
TGTGCCAGCAGCTTACCCCCAGGAGGGCAGTTCTTC
CASSLPPGGQFF
>TRBV7-9|TRBJ2-7|TRBD1|NA
TGTGCCAGCAGCTTCTCCACAGGGGGAGCCGAGCAGTACTTC
CASSFSTGGAEQYF
>TRBV4-1|TRBJ2-7|TRBD2|NA
TGCGCCAGCAGCCCATTAGGTAGCGGGGGGACCCTCACAGGGGTCGAGCAGTACTTC
CASSPLGSGGTLTGVEQYF
>TRBV18|TRBJ2-5|NA|NA
TGTGCCAGCTCAAGAAACCAAGAGACCCAGTACTTC
CASSRNQETQYF
>TRBV3-1/TRBV3-2|TRBJ1-4|NA|NA
TGTGCCAGCAGCCAGGGTGGCGAAAAACTGTTTTTT
CASSQGGEKLFF